This TCR beta chain was recorded in a study of T-cell reconstitution after alpha-beta-depleted transplantation in children. Researchers prepared the TCRbeta library using unique molecular identifiers, the study reports. TCRdb itself ran the PCR reads through MiXCR, one entry per CDR3 protein. The data hold just over 950,000 distinct CDR3 sequences, with about 29% observed a single time. This clonotype was recorded a few times. Its target is not known. Regarding the study as a whole: Surviving recipient T cells and thymic progenitors underlay high day-60 TCRbeta diversity in some patients. From newly produced T cells came most of the T-cell counts and diversity one year after transplant. The study reportedly traced alpha-beta T cells about two months after transplant to several hundred expanded graft clones.

CDR1 is LGHNA, CDR2 YSLEER, per germline. V was shortened by 0 bases and J by 4 bases, with 10 bases between the two germline ends. The CDR3 is 14 residues long. The starting material was PBMCs, mostly from graft donor cells, obtained 360 days after TCRalphabeta/CD19-depleted stem cell transplant. The chain uses TRBV4-3 and TRBJ2-7; D not certain. The clonotype originates from a boy under three years old who had a stem cell transplant for SCID, so the T cells may come from the graft donor. As DNA, the CDR3 is TGCGCCAGCAGCCAAGATCCGGGTTGGTACGAGCAGTACTTC. This codes for CASSQDPGWYEQYF.